The present TCR beta chain was sequenced within a study of radiotherapy plus CTLA-4 blockade in lung cancer. Whole-study context: Disease control was achieved by around 30% of patients, and objective responses by 15% to 20%. Overall study findings and caveats: After treatment with radiotherapy plus ipilimumab, TCR clones that came from the tumor expanded in blood. Dynamics of early blood T cell clones, together with interferon-beta, were reportedly the best predictors of response.

Libraries were prepared by immunoSEQ multiplex PCR; TCRdb keeps only in-frame clonotypes and omits some of them. The sample lists 65,000 to 85,000 clones, roughly 74% occurring once. The length of the CDR3 is 15 residues. From germline, CDR1 is SGDLS and CDR2 YYNGEE. The ends lost 4 bases at V and 3 bases at J; junction bases unmatched: 9. Worth noting for this clone: Antigen: not known.

Focal radiation and CTLA-4 blockade (ipilimumab) were tested in chemo-refractory metastatic non-small-cell lung cancer patients. The chain links TRBV9 to TRBJ2-7; 8 bases line up with TRBD1. The sequence came from a human donor with non-small cell lung cancer whose response to radiotherapy plus ipilimumab could not be evaluated. The source was peripheral blood, collected from a patient treated with radiotherapy plus ipilimumab. CDR3 residues: CASSTGTGDLYEQYF. The CDR3 coding sequence is TGTGCCAGCAGCACAGGGACAGGAGATCTCTACGAGCAGTACTTC.